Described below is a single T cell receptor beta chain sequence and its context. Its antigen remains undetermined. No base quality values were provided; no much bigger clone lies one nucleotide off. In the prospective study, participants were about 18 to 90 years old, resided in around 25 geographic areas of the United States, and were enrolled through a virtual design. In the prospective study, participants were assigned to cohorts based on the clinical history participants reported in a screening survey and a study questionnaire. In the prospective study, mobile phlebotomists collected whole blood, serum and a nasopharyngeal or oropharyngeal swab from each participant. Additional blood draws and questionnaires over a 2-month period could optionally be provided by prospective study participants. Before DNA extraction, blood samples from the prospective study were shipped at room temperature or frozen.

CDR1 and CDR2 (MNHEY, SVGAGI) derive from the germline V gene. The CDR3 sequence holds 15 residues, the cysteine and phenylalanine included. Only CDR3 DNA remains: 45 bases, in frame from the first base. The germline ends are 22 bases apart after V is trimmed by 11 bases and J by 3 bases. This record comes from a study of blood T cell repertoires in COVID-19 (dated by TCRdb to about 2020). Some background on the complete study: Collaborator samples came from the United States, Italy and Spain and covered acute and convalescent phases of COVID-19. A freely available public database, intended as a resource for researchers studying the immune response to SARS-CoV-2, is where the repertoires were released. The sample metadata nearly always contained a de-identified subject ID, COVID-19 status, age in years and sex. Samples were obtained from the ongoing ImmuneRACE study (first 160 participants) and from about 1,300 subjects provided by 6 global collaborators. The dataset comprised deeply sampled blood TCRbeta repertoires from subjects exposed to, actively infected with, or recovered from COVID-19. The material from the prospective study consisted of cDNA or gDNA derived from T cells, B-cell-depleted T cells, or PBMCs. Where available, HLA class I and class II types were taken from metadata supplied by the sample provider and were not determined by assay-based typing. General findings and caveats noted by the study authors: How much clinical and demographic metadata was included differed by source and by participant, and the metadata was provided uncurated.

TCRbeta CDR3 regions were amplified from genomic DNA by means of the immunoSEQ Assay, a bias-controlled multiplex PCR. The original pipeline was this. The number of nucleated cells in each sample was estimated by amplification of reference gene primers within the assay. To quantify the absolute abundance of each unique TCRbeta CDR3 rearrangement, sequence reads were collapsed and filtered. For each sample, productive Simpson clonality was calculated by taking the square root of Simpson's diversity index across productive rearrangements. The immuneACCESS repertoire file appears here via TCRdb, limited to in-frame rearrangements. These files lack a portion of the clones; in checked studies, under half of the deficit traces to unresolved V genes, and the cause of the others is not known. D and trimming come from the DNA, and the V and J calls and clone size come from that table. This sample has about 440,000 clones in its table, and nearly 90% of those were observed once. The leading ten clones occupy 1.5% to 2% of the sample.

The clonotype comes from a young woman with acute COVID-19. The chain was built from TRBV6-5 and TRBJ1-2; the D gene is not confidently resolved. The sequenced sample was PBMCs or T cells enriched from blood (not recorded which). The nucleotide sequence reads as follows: TGTGCCTCCTCCCGGTTCGTGGGCGAGCACTATGGCTACACCTTC. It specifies CASSRFVGEHYGYTF.